These 31 T cell receptor beta chains were all obtained from the same sample, sequenced in a study of blood T cell repertoires in COVID-19. This table comes from immunoSEQ multiplex PCR, and its TCRdb copy is limited to in-frame clones, with some not included. The sample yields approximately 85,000 clones, over 80% seen once. The specimen was peripheral blood. These receptors originate from a woman in her 70s with active or convalescent COVID-19.

The chain links TRBV21-1 to TRBJ2-1; the table's D call TRBD2 went unverified against the DNA. TRBV21-1 is recorded as a pseudogene. The CDR3 sequence is 18 residues long. This chain's CDR3 is CASSKAGIAGGNYNEQFF. DNA for the CDR3: TGTGCCAGCAGCAAAGCGGGGATAGCGGGGGGGAATTACAATGAGCAGTTCTTC.

V usage is TRBV7-9 and J usage is TRBJ2-2; D possibly corresponds to TRBD2 (6 bases). Deletions cut 5 bases from V and 1 base from J, with 11 bases between. CDR3 size: 15 residues. Germline V gene sequence: CDR1 SEHNR, CDR2 FQNEAQ (reference sequence). In DNA, the CDR3 is TGTGCCAGCAGCGCCCGGGGGTGGAACACCGGGGAGCTGTTTTTT. It translates to CASSARGWNTGELFF.

This chain joins TRBV18 and TRBJ2-1; weak D call: TRBD1 (6 bases). This CDR3 has 13 residues. V was trimmed by 2 bases and J by 6 bases, leaving 8 bases between them. From germline, CDR1 is KGHSH and CDR2 LQKENI. This chain's CDR3 is CASSPGQTNEQFF. DNA for the CDR3: TGTGCCAGCTCACCAGGACAGACCAATGAGCAGTTCTTC. Using reference TRBV18 and TRBJ2-1 for the parts outside the CDR3, the full variable domain is NAGVMQNPRHLVRRRGQEARLRCSPMKGHSHVYWYRQLPEEGLKFMVYLQKENIIDESGMPKERFSAEFPKEGPSILRIQQVVRGDSAAYFCASSPGQTNEQFFGPGTRLTVL.

The gene calls are TRBV5-6 and TRBJ2-5, with D perhaps TRBD1 (5 bases). The CDR3 loop spans 15 amino acids. Germline V CDR1 and CDR2: SGHDT, YYEEEE. V lost 4 bases to trimming and J lost 1 base, with 14 bases between them. The CDR3 region has the DNA TGTGCCAGCAGCCCCCTCCAGGGCGCCCAAGAGACCCAGTACTTC. This encodes CASSPLQGAQETQYF.

The chain carries TRBV6-6 and TRBJ2-5; D perhaps matches TRBD2 (6 bases). Per the germline V gene, CDR1 is MNHNY and CDR2 is SVGAGI (reference sequence). CDR3 size: 15 residues. The V and J ends lost 2 bases and 5 bases respectively, with 15 bases between them. CDR3 region: CASSYGPKEGETQYF. CDR3 bases: TGTGCCAGCAGTTACGGTCCTAAGGAGGGGGAGACCCAGTACTTC.

This clone appeared a few times. The CDR3 DNA reads as TGCGCCAGCAGCTTACAGGGATCTGGCTACACCTTC. The encoded protein is CASSLQGSGYTF. The V gene is TRBV5-1, the J gene TRBJ1-2; a possible D gene is TRBD1 (6 bases). The CDR3 covers 12 residues. V was shortened by 2 bases and J by 7 bases, with 9 bases between the two germline ends. From germline, CDR1 is SGHRS and CDR2 YFSETQ.

The chain combines TRBV4-3 with TRBJ2-3; a weak D match, TRBD2 (6 bases). The CDR3 is made up of 18 amino acids. In germline, CDR1 is LGHNA, CDR2 YSLEER. The V end was cut by 0 bases, the J end by 2 bases, with 18 bases between. CDR3 protein: CASSQDAASETFTDTQYF. The CDR3 region has the DNA TGCGCCAGCAGCCAAGATGCGGCTAGCGAAACTTTCACAGATACGCAGTATTTT.

The V gene is TRBV28, the J gene TRBJ2-5; 8 bases match TRBD1. In germline, CDR1 is MDHEN, CDR2 SYDVKM. This CDR3 region has 14 residues. Trimming cost V 6 bases and J 4 bases; bases outside gene matches: 7. The DNA of the CDR3 is TGTGCCAGCAGGAAGACAGGGGCGGGAGAGACCCAGTACTTC. Protein sequence: CASRKTGAGETQYF.

This clone was observed a single time. This chain joins TRBV6-2 or TRBV6-3 and TRBJ1-4, with TRBD1 matching 8 bases. Germline V gives CDR1 MNHEY, CDR2 SVGEGT. V lost 0 bases to trimming and J lost 12 bases; unmatched junction nucleotides: 9. There are 15 residues in the CDR3. CDR3 region: CASSYSGRGRRELFF. The CDR3 region has the DNA TGTGCCAGCAGTTACTCTGGCAGGGGGCGTCGGGAACTGTTTTTT.

A single count supports this clone. This rearrangement joins TRBV5-1 to TRBJ1-1; TRBD1 is a possible D gene (5 bases). From germline, CDR1 is SGHRS and CDR2 YFSETQ. V dropped 2 bases and J dropped 7 bases, with 15 bases sitting between them. This CDR3 spans 14 amino acids. CDR3 loop: CASSLGGARIEAFF. CDR3 in DNA: TGCGCCAGCAGCTTAGGCGGGGCCCGAATTGAAGCTTTCTTT.

The V call is TRBV4-2, the J call TRBJ2-2, with 8 positions matching TRBD1. Germline lookup yields CDR1 LGHNA and CDR2 YNFKEQ. J gave up 5 bases and V 2 bases, and 10 bases lay outside the gene matches. This CDR3 has 17 amino acids. The CDR3: CASSQFGGGTGTGELFF. The CDR3 region has the DNA TGTGCCAGCAGCCAATTTGGGGGCGGGACAGGTACCGGGGAGCTGTTTTTT.

The chain recombines TRBV5-1 with TRBJ2-5; TRBD2 is a possible D gene (6 bases). Germline assignment: CDR1 SGHRS and CDR2 YFSETQ. There are 14 residues in the CDR3. Trimming pared 6 bases from V and 2 bases from J, leaving 14 bases between. CDR3 residues: CASTLIGGQETQYF. The CDR3 nucleotides read TGCGCCAGCACCCTGATAGGAGGGCAAGAGACCCAGTACTTC. Supplemented by reference TRBV5-1 and TRBJ2-5, the full variable domain reads KAGVTQTPRYLIKTRGQQVTLSCSPISGHRSVSWYQQTPGQGLQFLFEYFSETQRNKGNFPGRFSGRQFSNSRSEMNVSTLELGDSALYLCASTLIGGQETQYFGPGTRLLVL.

The chain is built from TRBV2 and TRBJ2-3; no clear D. CDR1 is SNHLY and CDR2 is FYNNEI in the germline V gene. Trimming pared 4 bases from V and 2 bases from J, leaving 7 bases between. The CDR3 is 13 residues long. CDR3 sequence reads: CASSGVFTDTQYF. As DNA, the CDR3 is TGTGCCAGCAGTGGTGTATTCACAGATACGCAGTATTTT. Drawing the rest from reference TRBV2 and TRBJ2-3, the complete variable domain is EPEVTQTPSHQVTQMGQEVILRCVPISNHLYFYWYRQILGQKVEFLVSFYNNEISEKSEIFDDQFSVERPDGSNFTLKIRSTKLEDSAMYFCASSGVFTDTQYFGPGTRLTVL.

The chain carries TRBV19 and TRBJ2-5, with 8 bases aligning to TRBD1. Trimming at V came to 5 bases and at J to 2 bases, leaving 7 bases not matched to a gene. Looked up from germline, CDR1 is LNHDA and CDR2 is SQIVND (reference sequence). The CDR3 has 15 amino acids. CDR3 protein: CASSLGTGKQETQYF. CDR3 DNA: TGTGCCAGTAGTCTCGGGACAGGAAAACAAGAGACCCAGTACTTC. The whole variable domain, filled in from reference TRBV19 and TRBJ2-5, reads DGGITQSPKYLFRKEGQNVTLSCEQNLNHDAMYWYRQDPGQGLRLIYYSQIVNDFQKGDIAEGYSVSREKKESFPLTVTSAQKNPTAFYLCASSLGTGKQETQYFGPGTRLLVL.

The chain uses TRBV4-3 and TRBJ2-3; a weak D match, TRBD2 (5 bases). The CDR3 contains 13 residues. Trimming cost V 2 bases and J 6 bases, with 9 bases left between them. The germline V gene encodes CDR1 LGHNA and CDR2 YSLEER. The CDR3 DNA reads as TGCGCCAGCAGCCAACAACCGGGGGATACGCAGTATTTT. It is translated as CASSQQPGDTQYF.

The chain joins TRBV6-2 or TRBV6-3 to TRBJ1-3, with D perhaps TRBD1 (6 bases). The V end was cut by 4 bases, the J end by 0 bases, with 13 bases between. Germline assignment: CDR1 MNHEY and CDR2 SVGEGT. This CDR3 spans 16 amino acids. The CDR3 sequence is CASSSQDRISGNTIYF. CDR3 DNA: TGTGCCAGCAGTTCACAAGACAGGATCTCTGGAAACACCATATATTTT.

The chain carries TRBV3-1 (or the pseudogene TRBV3-2) and TRBJ1-3; 9 nucleotides align to TRBD1. V was clipped by 1 base and J by 2 bases; unmatched bases: 3. CDR1 LGHDT and CDR2 YNNKEL come from the germline V gene (reference sequence). CDR3 length: 16 residues. CDR3 sequence reads: CASSQGDRATGNTIYF. In nucleotides, the CDR3 is TGTGCCAGCAGCCAAGGGGACAGGGCGACTGGAAACACCATATATTTT.

A few counts support this clone. The chain combines TRBV6-2 or TRBV6-3 with TRBJ1-2; D might be TRBD1 (6 bases). With 6 bases removed from V and 6 bases from J, the gap between germline ends came to 23 bases. CDR1 and CDR2 from the germline V gene are MNHEY and SVGEGT. This CDR3 has 16 residues. DNA of the CDR3: TGTGCCAGCAGCTCCTCGCCGTCCCTTGGACAGCATGGCTACACCTTC. Its protein is CASSSSPSLGQHGYTF.

The genes are TRBV21-1 and TRBJ2-7; TRBD1, the table's D call, was not compared with the DNA. TRBV21-1 is described as a pseudogene. The CDR3 has 14 amino acids. DNA for the CDR3: TGTGCCAGCAGCCCCCGCCGACAGGGATACGAGCAGTACTTC. Amino acids: CASSPRRQGYEQYF.

The rearrangement joins TRBV5-4 to TRBJ1-3; a weak D match, TRBD1 (6 bases). This CDR3 contains 13 residues. Per the germline V gene, CDR1 is SGHNT and CDR2 is YYREEE (reference sequence). V lost 4 bases and J 6 bases, leaving 11 bases between the germline ends. This CDR3 reads CASSRGGQNTIYF. The CDR3 coding sequence is TGTGCCAGCAGCCGGGGGGGGCAAAACACCATATATTTT.

This chain uses TRBV19 with TRBJ2-3; TRBD1 agrees at 8 bases. V gave up 10 bases and J gave up 2 bases; unmatched junction bases: 11. Germline V gene sequence: CDR1 LNHDA, CDR2 SQIVND (reference sequence). CDR3 length: 15 amino acids. The CDR3 coding sequence is TGTGCCACTCGCTCGAGGACAGGGTCCACAGATACGCAGTATTTT. This sequence encodes CATRSRTGSTDTQYF.

This chain links TRBV2 with TRBJ2-4; 14 positions match TRBD2. The trim removed 6 bases at V and 7 bases at J, leaving 5 bases unmatched. Germline V CDR1 and CDR2: SNHLY, FYNNEI. This CDR3 has 15 residues. The CDR3 region is CASSRTSGGRNIQYF. The CDR3 region has the DNA TGTGCCAGCAGCCGGACTAGCGGGGGGAGGAACATTCAGTACTTC.

The J gene is TRBJ1-5, the V gene TRBV5-8; D unresolved. The CDR3 spans 13 residues. Germline-derived CDR1 and CDR2 are SGHTS and YDEGEE. V was cut by 4 bases and J by 9 bases, with 14 bases left in between. DNA of the CDR3: TGTGCCAGCAGCCATGACACGTTCGGGCCCCAGCATTTT. This gives the protein CASSHDTFGPQHF.

The chain combines TRBV29-1 with TRBJ2-7; 8 bases are shared with TRBD1. Germline CDR1 and CDR2: SQVTM and ANQGSEA. The length of the CDR3 is 12 residues. Trimming removed 7 bases from V and 2 bases from J; junction bases left unmatched: 4. The CDR3: CSAGTGTYEQYF. In DNA form, the CDR3 reads TGCAGCGCCGGGACAGGCACCTACGAGCAGTACTTC.

This chain joins TRBV5-1 and TRBJ2-3; 8 bases align to TRBD1. The CDR3 runs 15 residues. From germline, CDR1 is SGHRS and CDR2 YFSETQ. The ends lost 4 bases at V and 2 bases at J; junction bases unmatched: 6. CDR3 coding DNA: TGCGCCAGCAGCCCACAGGGGGTCGCCACAGATACGCAGTATTTT. Protein product: CASSPQGVATDTQYF.

This chain links TRBV18 with TRBJ1-6, with 11 bases aligning to TRBD1. The V gene end was trimmed by 0 bases and the J gene end by 8 bases; junction bases not matched to a gene: 9. Germline values: CDR1 KGHSH, CDR2 LQKENI. The length of the CDR3 is 18 residues. The CDR3 region is CASSPPRTGGRGYSPLHF. The CDR3 bases are TGTGCCAGCTCACCACCAAGGACAGGGGGCCGGGGTTATTCACCCCTCCACTTT. The complete variable domain, with remaining parts taken from reference TRBV18 and TRBJ1-6, reads NAGVMQNPRHLVRRRGQEARLRCSPMKGHSHVYWYRQLPEEGLKFMVYLQKENIIDESGMPKERFSAEFPKEGPSILRIQQVVRGDSAAYFCASSPPRTGGRGYSPLHFGNGTRLTVT.

V and J are TRBV5-5 and TRBJ1-2, with 9 bases that match TRBD1. The germline CDR1 and CDR2 sequences are SGHKS and YYEKEE (reference sequence). V dropped 4 bases and J dropped 4; count of bases not matched to a gene: 5. The length of the CDR3 is 14 residues. The CDR3 nucleotides are TGTGCCAGCAGCAAGGGACAGGGTGGCTATGGCTACACCTTC. It is translated as CASSKGQGGYGYTF. Together with reference TRBV5-5 and TRBJ1-2, the CDR3 gives the full variable domain: DAGVTQSPTHLIKTRGQQVTLRCSPISGHKSVSWYQQVLGQGPQFIFQYYEKEERGRGNFPDRFSARQFPNYSSELNVNALLLGDSALYLCASSKGQGGYGYTFGSGTRLTVV.

This clone was counted a single time. The rearrangement uses TRBV5-4 and TRBJ2-7; 9 positions agree with TRBD1. This CDR3 has 16 amino acids. Germline V gives CDR1 SGHNT, CDR2 YYREEE (reference sequence). The V and J ends lost 1 base and 0 bases, in that order; junction bases with no gene match: 5. CDR3 amino acids: CASSLLGQGLSYEQYF. DNA of the CDR3: TGTGCCAGCAGCTTGTTGGGACAGGGACTCTCCTACGAGCAGTACTTC.

The chain has TRBV10-3 and TRBJ1-1, with 9 bases that match TRBD1. The CDR3 runs to 16 residues. The V gene end was trimmed by 6 bases and the J gene end by 5 bases; junction bases not matched to a gene: 13. Germline V gene sequence: CDR1 ENHRY, CDR2 SYGVKD. CDR3 sequence (DNA): TGTGCCATCAGCCCGGGACAGGGTAGAGGGGGAACTGAAGCTTTCTTT. This translates into CAISPGQGRGGTEAFF.

The chain is built from TRBV24-1 and TRBJ2-2, with a possible D match to TRBD2 (6 bases). V was trimmed by 5 bases and J by 5 bases, leaving 14 bases between them. The CDR3 is 15 amino acids. CDR1 is KGHDR, CDR2 SFDVKD, per germline. This chain's CDR3 is CATSASGVGTGELFF. Here the CDR3 DNA reads TGTGCCACCAGTGCTTCGGGGGTCGGAACCGGGGAGCTGTTTTTT.

This clone occurred a few times. The rearrangement joins TRBV19 to TRBJ2-1, with 11 positions matching TRBD2. CDR3 length: 14 residues. Germline V CDR1 and CDR2: LNHDA, SQIVND (reference sequence). V was clipped by 3 bases and J by 9 bases; unmatched bases: 4. The CDR3 here is CASSITSGGGEQFF. As DNA, the CDR3 is TGTGCCAGTAGTATCACTAGCGGGGGAGGTGAGCAGTTCTTC. Full variable domain (rest looked up from reference TRBV19 and TRBJ2-1): DGGITQSPKYLFRKEGQNVTLSCEQNLNHDAMYWYRQDPGQGLRLIYYSQIVNDFQKGDIAEGYSVSREKKESFPLTVTSAQKNPTAFYLCASSITSGGGEQFFGPGTRLTVL.